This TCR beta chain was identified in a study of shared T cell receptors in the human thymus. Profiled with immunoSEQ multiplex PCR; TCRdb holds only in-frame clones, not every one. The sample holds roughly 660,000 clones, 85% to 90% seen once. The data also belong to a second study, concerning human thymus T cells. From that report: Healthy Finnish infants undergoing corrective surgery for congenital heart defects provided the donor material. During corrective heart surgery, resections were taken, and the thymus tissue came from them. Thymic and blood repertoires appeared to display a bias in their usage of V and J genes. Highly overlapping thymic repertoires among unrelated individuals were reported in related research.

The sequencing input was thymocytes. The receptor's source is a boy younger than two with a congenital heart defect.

The DNA for the CDR3 is TGCGCCAGCAGCCAAGACCCGGACAGGGTGGGCAATCAGCCCCAGCATTTT. Its protein product is CASSQDPDRVGNQPQHF. The chain recombines TRBV4-1 with TRBJ1-5, with TRBD1 identical over 8 bases. The ends lost 0 bases at V and 2 bases at J; junction bases unmatched: 6. The CDR3 length is 17 residues. Looked up from germline, CDR1 is MGHRA and CDR2 is YSYEKL.